This TCR beta chain comes out of a study of shared clonotypes between healthy human individuals. Assay used: immunoSEQ multiplex PCR; TCRdb lists only in-frame clones, some missing. The repertoire consists of over a million clones, with about 80% occurring once and the leading ten covering about 0.52%. The germline V and J ends were trimmed by 4 bases and 1 base, with 14 bases remaining between them. The CDR3 consists of 15 residues. The V gene's germline CDR1 is SGHTS and CDR2 YDEGEE. The receptor's source is a man aged 18 to 29 in good health. Some clones in this sample may be carry-over from other donors' samples. The sequenced sample consisted of memory CD4+ T cells from PBMCs. Subset reported: CD45RA-negative fraction. The chain couples TRBV5-8 to TRBJ1-1; TRBD1 is a possible D gene (5 bases). The CDR3 sequence is CASSGDNRGNTEAFF. The CDR3 region has the DNA TGTGCCAGCAGCGGTGACAATAGGGGGAACACTGAAGCTTTCTTT.